This T cell receptor beta chain was sequenced during a study of blood T cell repertoires in COVID-19. For the study at large: The origin of the acute and convalescent COVID-19 samples was the United States, Italy and Spain. The analysed material was cDNA or gDNA that came from T cells, B-cell-depleted T cells, or PBMCs.

The trim removed 4 bases at V and 6 bases at J, leaving 8 bases unmatched. The CDR3 runs 15 residues. Germline V gene lookup returns CDR1 LNHDA and CDR2 SQIVND (reference sequence). Original processing notes: Reference gene primer amplification in the assay estimated nucleated cell counts. Some clones are missing from TCRdb's copy, which holds only in-frame ones; the method was immunoSEQ multiplex PCR. The V and J calls and clone size are taken from that table; D and trimming were inferred from the DNA. The table includes about 170,000 clones, about 86% detected once. The sequence was obtained from an elderly woman in a cohort sampled during active or convalescent COVID-19. The sequenced material came from peripheral blood. The J gene is TRBJ2-1, the V gene TRBV19; the match to TRBD2 covers 8 bases. The chain's CDR3 is CASSSGGTWVNEQFF. The CDR3 DNA sequence: TGTGCCAGTAGTAGCGGGGGGACCTGGGTCAATGAGCAGTTCTTC.